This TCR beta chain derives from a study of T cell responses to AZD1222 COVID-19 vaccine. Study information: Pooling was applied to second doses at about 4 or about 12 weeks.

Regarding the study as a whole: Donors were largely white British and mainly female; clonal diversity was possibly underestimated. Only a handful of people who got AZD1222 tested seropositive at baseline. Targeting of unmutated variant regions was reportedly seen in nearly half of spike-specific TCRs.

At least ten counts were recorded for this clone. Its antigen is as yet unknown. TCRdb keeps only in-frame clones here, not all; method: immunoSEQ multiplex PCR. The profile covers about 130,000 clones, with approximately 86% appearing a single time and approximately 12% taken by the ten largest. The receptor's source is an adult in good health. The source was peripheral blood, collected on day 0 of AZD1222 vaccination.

The CDR3: CAWRQLWGANVLTF. The CDR3 DNA reads TGTGCCTGGAGACAGCTCTGGGGTGCCAACGTCCTGACTTTC. The chain combines TRBV30 with TRBJ2-6; D is uncertain. Per germline, CDR1 GTSNPN and CDR2 SVGIG (reference sequence). V was shortened by 3 bases and J by 7 bases, with 13 bases between the two germline ends. The CDR3 length is 14 residues. The complete variable domain, with remaining parts taken from reference TRBV30 and TRBJ2-6, reads SQTIHQWPATLVQPVGSPLSLECTVEGTSNPNLYWYRQAAGRGLQLLFYSVGIGQISSEVPQNLSASRPQDRQFILSSKKLLLSDSGFYLCAWRQLWGANVLTFGAGSRLTVL.